Each of the 21 T cell receptor beta chains below was sequenced from the same sample in a study of T cell responses to AZD1222 COVID-19 vaccine. Method: immunoSEQ multiplex PCR; TCRdb's copy keeps in-frame clones and lacks some. Among more than 100,000 clones listed, around 88% were seen once. The starting material was peripheral blood, obtained on day 0 of AZD1222 vaccination. The source is an adult in good health.

This clone was recorded only once. The chain links TRBV5-1 to TRBJ2-7; 11 nucleotides agree with TRBD2. CDR1 SGHRS and CDR2 YFSETQ come from the germline V gene. Trimming at V came to 3 bases and at J to 3 bases, leaving 5 bases not matched to a gene. The CDR3 extends over 15 amino acids. Here the CDR3 DNA reads TGCGCCAGCAGCTCGACCGGGACTAGCGGCTACGAGCAGTACTTC. Protein product: CASSSTGTSGYEQYF.

The V and J genes are TRBV2 and TRBJ1-6; no reliable D call. Trimming removed 8 bases at V and 5 bases at J, with 19 bases between. The CDR3 spans 16 residues. The germline CDR1 and CDR2 sequences are SNHLY and FYNNEI. The chain's CDR3 is CASSTGSPVDNSPLHF. In DNA form, the CDR3 reads TGTGCCAGCTCTACGGGGTCCCCTGTGGATAATTCACCCCTCCACTTT.

This clone was counted between two and nine times. The genes are TRBV2 and TRBJ2-4, with D unresolved. Germline CDR1 reads SNHLY; CDR2 reads FYNNEI. The CDR3 is made up of 11 amino acids. The V end lost 4 bases, the J end lost 6 bases, and 4 bases lay between the germline ends. CDR3 DNA: TGTGCCAGCAGTGTAGGAAACATTCAGTACTTC. Its translation: CASSVGNIQYF.

This clone occurred once. V and J are TRBV27 and TRBJ1-1; D is undetermined. This CDR3 contains 12 residues. Germline CDR1 is MNHEY and CDR2 is SMNVEV (reference sequence). Between the trimmed V and J ends, which lost 6 bases and 11 bases, there was a span of 16 bases. The CDR3 DNA is TGTGCCAGCAGGGGTTCCGGGCTGGGGGCTTTCTTT. Translated: CASRGSGLGAFF.

This chain links TRBV7-2 with TRBJ2-5, with D unclear. Trimming stripped 2 bases from V and 2 bases from J, with 9 bases between. The CDR3 is 14 amino acids. Germline lookup yields CDR1 SGHTA and CDR2 FQGNSA. In nucleotides, the CDR3 is TGTGCCAGCAGCTTATTTGGGGAACAAGAGACCCAGTACTTC. The encoded protein is CASSLFGEQETQYF.

The V call is TRBV7-6, the J call TRBJ2-3; TRBD1 aligns across 9 bases. This CDR3 contains 14 residues. Germline V lookup: CDR1 SGHVS, CDR2 FNYEAQ. Losses at the gene ends were 5 bases for V and 4 bases for J; bases not matched to a gene: 4. The CDR3 DNA follows: TGTGCCAGCAGCCTCCGGACAGGGGCAGATACGCAGTATTTT. Its translation: CASSLRTGADTQYF.

The rearrangement links TRBV27 to TRBJ2-7; TRBD1 is a possible D gene (5 bases). Trimming cost V 5 bases and J 4 bases, with 12 bases left between them. This CDR3 spans 13 amino acids. The germline V gene has CDR1 MNHEY and CDR2 SMNVEV (reference sequence). CDR3 protein: CASSAGQGYEQYF. The CDR3 nucleotides are TGTGCCAGCAGTGCCGGGCAGGGTTACGAGCAGTACTTC.

This chain connects TRBV30 to TRBJ2-7; D is unresolved. Germline V gene lookup returns CDR1 GTSNPN and CDR2 SVGIG (reference sequence). This CDR3 is 14 amino acids long. V was shortened by 0 bases and J by 2 bases, with 11 bases between the two germline ends. The CDR3 spells CAWSVQGRTYEQYF. CDR3 in DNA: TGTGCCTGGAGTGTACAAGGCCGAACCTACGAGCAGTACTTC.

A few counts support this clone. The rearrangement links TRBV2 to TRBJ2-7; weak D call: TRBD1 (6 bases). V shed 6 bases and J shed 6 bases, with 15 bases lying between them. CDR1 is SNHLY, CDR2 FYNNEI, per germline. CDR3 size: 13 residues. DNA of the CDR3: TGTGCCAGCAGGAGGGGGACCCGGTCCGAGCAGTACTTC. Amino acid sequence: CASRRGTRSEQYF.

This clone has just one count. This chain joins TRBV18 and TRBJ2-7; TRBD2 is a possible D gene (5 bases). The germline gives CDR1 KGHSH, CDR2 LQKENI. Trimming left V 3 bases short and J 3 bases short, with 12 bases between. CDR3 length equals 14 residues. This CDR3 reads CASSPQTEGYEQYF. The CDR3 DNA reads as TGTGCCAGCTCACCTCAGACCGAGGGCTACGAGCAGTACTTC.

V gene TRBV14 combines with J gene TRBJ2-1; 10 positions match TRBD2. The CDR3 has 15 amino acids. V was pared by 5 bases and J by 8 bases, with 9 bases of the junction left unmatched. Germline V CDR1 and CDR2: SGHDN, FVKESK. The DNA for the CDR3 is TGTGCCAGCAGCAGACAGCGGGGGGGCCGTGATGAGCAGTTCTTC. It yields the protein CASSRQRGGRDEQFF.

This clone appeared a few times. The chain combines TRBV18 with TRBJ1-1; D remains unclear. The V gene lost 0 bases and the J gene lost 1 base, with 9 bases spanning the gap. The CDR3 has 15 residues. Germline V gene lookup returns CDR1 KGHSH and CDR2 LQKENI. CDR3 sequence reads: CASSPPGSKNTEAFF. The CDR3 nucleotides read TGTGCCAGCTCACCACCGGGCAGTAAGAACACTGAAGCTTTCTTT.

The J gene is TRBJ2-4, the V gene TRBV6-1; no reliable D call. V lost 3 bases, J lost 8 bases, and 8 bases lay in between. Germline V gene sequence: CDR1 MNHNS, CDR2 SASEGT. The CDR3 is 12 residues long. CDR3 sequence (DNA): TGTGCCAGCAGTGACCAGGTGGACATTCAGTACTTC. This encodes CASSDQVDIQYF.

The CDR3 bases are TGCGCCAGCAGTGGCAGTCAGGGGGCCGGACAGCCCCAGCATTTT. This codes for CASSGSQGAGQPQHF. The chain links TRBV10-2 to TRBJ1-5; 8 nucleotides match TRBD1. Losses at the gene ends were 4 bases for V and 7 bases for J; bases not matched to a gene: 9. Germline CDR1 WSHSY, CDR2 SAAADI. CDR3 length: 15 amino acids.

The chain recombines TRBV7-2 with TRBJ2-2; 10 bases are shared with TRBD2. CDR1 and CDR2 from the germline V gene are SGHTA and FQGNSA. CDR3 length equals 16 residues. The V segment lost 5 bases and the J segment 1 base; nucleotides outside the gene matches: 4. In DNA, the CDR3 is TGTGCCAGCAGCCGCTCTAGCGGGAGGAACACCGGGGAGCTGTTTTTT. As protein: CASSRSSGRNTGELFF.

This sequence joins TRBV18 and TRBJ2-2; D gene ambiguous. Germline-derived CDR1 and CDR2 are KGHSH and LQKENI. Trimming shortened V by 2 bases and J by 7 bases, and 11 bases separated the two germline ends. The length of the CDR3 is 14 residues. CDR3 nucleotide sequence: TGTGCCAGCTCACCAGGGCCGCAGTTCGGGGAGCTGTTTTTT. Encoded protein: CASSPGPQFGELFF.

This clone showed up just a few times. The chain carries TRBV13 and TRBJ1-2; possibly TRBD1 for D (5 bases). V was trimmed by 5 bases and J by 6 bases, leaving 25 bases between them. Looked up from germline, CDR1 is PRHDT and CDR2 is FYEKMQ (reference sequence). The CDR3 consists of 17 residues. The CDR3 region has the DNA TGTGCCAGCAGCCCAAAACTCGGGCGTCAGGGAGGGAATGGCTACACCTTC. It translates to CASSPKLGRQGGNGYTF.

The V call is TRBV7-9, the J call TRBJ1-4; 7 nucleotides match TRBD1. CDR3 size: 14 residues. The trim removed 5 bases at V and 2 bases at J, leaving 2 bases unmatched. Germline CDR1 SEHNR, CDR2 FQNEAQ (reference sequence). CDR3 bases: TGTGCCAGCAGCCCACAGGGGACTAATGAAAAACTGTTTTTT. This codes for CASSPQGTNEKLFF.

The chain carries TRBV7-2 and TRBJ1-2; D gene uncertain. CDR1 is SGHTA, CDR2 FQGNSA, per germline. This CDR3 spans 14 amino acids. V was shortened by 0 bases and J by 6 bases, with 11 bases between the two germline ends. CDR3: CASSLAGLMDGYTF. The CDR3 DNA sequence: TGTGCCAGCAGCTTAGCAGGCTTAATGGATGGCTACACCTTC.

This CDR3 reads CASSPIGTSREDTQYF. For the CDR3, the DNA is TGTGCCAGCAGCCCAATAGGGACTAGCAGGGAGGATACGCAGTATTTT. The rearrangement links TRBV7-2 to TRBJ2-3, with 9 bases that match TRBD2. V gave up 5 bases and J gave up 6 bases; unmatched junction bases: 12. The germline V gene has CDR1 SGHTA and CDR2 FQGNSA. The CDR3 totals 16 residues.

J is TRBJ2-2 and V is TRBV10-3; D is possibly TRBD2 (5 bases). V lost 6 bases, J lost 5 bases, and 13 bases lay in between. There are 14 residues in the CDR3. CDR1 ENHRY and CDR2 SYGVKD come from the germline V gene. CDR3 amino acids: CAIRLTPGTGELFF. The CDR3, as DNA: TGTGCCATCAGACTCACACCGGGAACCGGGGAGCTGTTTTTT.